Here is one T cell receptor beta chain with its context. This record belongs to a study of beta chain features in type 1 diabetes. cDNA synthesis used the whole RNA isolate, giving expressed TCRB sequences. Profiled with immunoSEQ multiplex PCR; TCRdb holds only in-frame clones, not every one. Among roughly 500,000 clones listed, 9.5% to 12% were seen once. The V and J ends lost 4 bases and 6 bases respectively, with 15 bases between them. Germline V lookup: CDR1 SNHLY, CDR2 FYNNEI. The CDR3 totals 14 residues. Sequenced: naive CD4+ T cells from blood. This clonotype originated in a woman aged 18-29 years in good health. The V gene is TRBV2, the J gene TRBJ2-5; tentatively, D is TRBD1 (6 bases). The CDR3 loop is CASSAMTGAQTQYF. CDR3 bases: TGTGCCAGCAGTGCCATGACAGGCGCTCAGACCCAGTACTTC.